What follows describes a single T cell receptor beta chain. Germline lookup yields CDR1 LNHDA and CDR2 SQIVND (reference sequence). The CDR3 has 13 residues. Trimming shortened V by 6 bases and J by 5 bases, and 13 bases separated the two germline ends. Clones were sequenced by immunoSEQ multiplex PCR, and TCRdb holds only the in-frame ones, with some missing. The table shows over 120,000 clones, with approximately 90% occurring only once. The sample originates from a study of T cell responses to AZD1222 COVID-19 vaccine. The chain links TRBV19 to TRBJ2-5; the D is unclear. This specimen consisted of peripheral blood, obtained on day 0 of AZD1222 vaccination. This TCR came from an adult in good health. The CDR3 DNA follows: TGTGCCAGTAGCCCCAGACCCGGGGAGACCCAGTACTTC. Residues: CASSPRPGETQYF.